This entry concerns a single T cell receptor beta chain. Its antigen is unknown. The data were taken from a study of CD8+ T cells in alopecia areata. Regarding the study as a whole: Normal-skin resident alphabeta T cells also appear among scalp sample sequences.

cDNA reverse transcribed from extracted RNA served as the sequencing template. TCRdb's copy holds only in-frame clones and misses some; the assay was immunoSEQ multiplex PCR. The table includes 93,000 or so clones, 45% to 60% detected once. This CDR3 is built from 15 residues. V was pared by 2 bases and J by 2 bases, with 3 bases of the junction left unmatched. Germline CDR1 SGHTA, CDR2 FQGTGA. The chain uses TRBV7-3 and TRBJ2-3; 8 positions match TRBD2. Source material: CD4+ T cells sorted from blood. This sequence was found in a human donor in good health. The CDR3 DNA follows: TGTGCCAGCAGCTTATCCGGGGGGGCCACAGATACGCAGTATTTT. Its protein is CASSLSGGATDTQYF.